This T cell receptor (beta chain) was sequenced in a study of cytomegalovirus exposure and HLA in healthy donors. Study-wide findings and caveats: HLA allele associations emerged for about 16,000 TCR beta sequences in a later analysis, at 0.05 false discovery rate.

The PCR employed 60 Vbeta primers together with 13 Jbeta primers. Here immunoSEQ multiplex PCR was the method, and the copy in TCRdb shows in-frame clones only, minus some. This sample contains 25,000 to 35,000 clones. This CDR3 has 14 residues. V shed 1 base and J shed 1 base, with 7 bases lying between them. From germline, CDR1 is SEHNR and CDR2 FQNEAQ (reference sequence). Concerning this clone: Its cognate antigen is unknown.

The sequencing sample was made of PBMCs. This clonotype was sampled from a woman in her 40s in good health and CMV-seropositive. V gene TRBV7-9 combines with J gene TRBJ1-1; D perhaps matches TRBD1 (5 bases). The CDR3 region is CASSLGGGNTEAFF. The DNA for the CDR3 is TGTGCCAGCAGCTTAGGCGGGGGGAACACTGAAGCTTTCTTT.